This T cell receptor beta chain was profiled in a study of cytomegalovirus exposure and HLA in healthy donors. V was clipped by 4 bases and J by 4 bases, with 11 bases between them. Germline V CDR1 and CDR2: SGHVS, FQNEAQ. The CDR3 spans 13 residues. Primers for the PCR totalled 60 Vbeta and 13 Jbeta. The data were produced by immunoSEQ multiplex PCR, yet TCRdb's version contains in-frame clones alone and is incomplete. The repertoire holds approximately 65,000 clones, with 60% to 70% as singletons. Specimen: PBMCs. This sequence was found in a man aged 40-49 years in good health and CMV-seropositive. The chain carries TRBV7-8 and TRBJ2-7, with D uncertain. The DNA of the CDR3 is TGTGCCAGCAGCTCCATGTCGGGTTACGAGCAGTACTTC. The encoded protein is CASSSMSGYEQYF.